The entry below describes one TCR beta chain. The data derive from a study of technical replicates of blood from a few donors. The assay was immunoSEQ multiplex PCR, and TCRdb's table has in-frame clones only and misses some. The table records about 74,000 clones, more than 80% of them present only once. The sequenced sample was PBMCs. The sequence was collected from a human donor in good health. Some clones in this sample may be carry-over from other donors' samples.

The CDR3 region is CASSLAGEGSPLHF. For the CDR3, the DNA is TGTGCCAGCAGCTTGGCAGGGGAAGGTTCACCCCTCCACTTT. This chain links TRBV7-6 with TRBJ1-6; D is perhaps TRBD1 (6 bases). Germline V lookup: CDR1 SGHVS, CDR2 FNYEAQ. V was pared by 3 bases and J by 9 bases, with 12 bases between. The CDR3 consists of 14 residues. The whole variable domain, remainder taken from reference TRBV7-6 and TRBJ1-6, is GAGVSQSPRYKVTKRGQDVALRCDPISGHVSLYWYRQALGQGPEFLTYFNYEAQQDKSGLPNDRFSAERPEGSISTLTIQRTEQRDSAMYRCASSLAGEGSPLHFGNGTRLTVT.